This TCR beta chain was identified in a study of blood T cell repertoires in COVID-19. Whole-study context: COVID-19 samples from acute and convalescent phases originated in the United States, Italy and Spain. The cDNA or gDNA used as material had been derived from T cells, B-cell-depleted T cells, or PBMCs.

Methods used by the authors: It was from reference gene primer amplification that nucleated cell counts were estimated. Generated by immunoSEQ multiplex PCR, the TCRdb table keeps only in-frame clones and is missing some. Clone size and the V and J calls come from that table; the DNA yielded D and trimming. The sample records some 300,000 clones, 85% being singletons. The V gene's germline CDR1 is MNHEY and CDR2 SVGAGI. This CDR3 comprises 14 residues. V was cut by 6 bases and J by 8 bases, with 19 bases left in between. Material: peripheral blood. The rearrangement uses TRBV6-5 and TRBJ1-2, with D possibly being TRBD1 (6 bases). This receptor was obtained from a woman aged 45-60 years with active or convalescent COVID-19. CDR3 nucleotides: TGTGCCAGCAGAGGGGGGGACGGCCATCGGGGCTACACCTTC. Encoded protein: CASRGGDGHRGYTF.